These 24 T cell receptor beta chains were sequenced from one sample in a study of low-dose radiotherapy and immunotherapy resistance in tumors. A roughly 20-cycle PCR with a constant-region primer and V-primer adapter amplified TCRs. TCRdb used MiXCR to reprocess the reads, holding one entry per CDR3 protein. The sample records approximately 52,000 distinct CDR3 sequences, roughly 33% being singletons. Time point in this sample: after trial treatment. Sample treatment: LDRT plus nivolumab, ipilimumab, low-dose cyclophosphamide and aspirin (RACIN trial). This sample comprised PBMCs, obtained after low-dose radiotherapy plus immunotherapy. These receptors originate from a male donor with rectosigmoid adenocarcinoma.

The sample holds many counts of this clonotype. The chain couples TRBV2 to TRBJ2-1, with 10 bases that match TRBD2. J lost 8 bases, V lost 7 bases, and 11 bases had no gene match. In germline, CDR1 is SNHLY, CDR2 FYNNEI. CDR3 length: 15 amino acids. In DNA form, the CDR3 reads TGTGCCAGCACAAGGAGGAGCGGGGGGGCATATGAGCAGTTCTTC. It translates to CASTRRSGGAYEQFF.

The count of this clonotype is one. The chain links TRBV7-9 to TRBJ2-5; D not resolved. This CDR3 is 12 amino acids long. Germline V gene data show CDR1 as SEHNR and CDR2 as FQNEAQ (reference sequence). V gave up 5 bases and J gave up 5 bases, with 9 bases separating them. The CDR3: CASSTNSETQYF. CDR3 bases: TGTGCCAGCAGCACAAACAGCGAGACCCAGTACTTC.

V and J are TRBV24-1 and TRBJ2-6, with D hard to call. This CDR3 is 18 amino acids long. Trimming pared 8 bases from V and 0 bases from J, leaving 19 bases between. Germline CDR1 reads KGHDR; CDR2 reads SFDVKD. The CDR3 spells CATIAVSTLGSGANVLTF. CDR3 nucleotides: TGTGCCACCATCGCTGTTAGTACCTTAGGCTCTGGGGCCAACGTCCTGACTTTC.

This clonotype was observed a handful of times. This chain connects TRBV2 to TRBJ1-1; D gene unclear. The germline V gene has CDR1 SNHLY and CDR2 FYNNEI. V lost 4 bases and J lost 1, with 10 bases in between. The CDR3 extends over 14 amino acids. The CDR3 DNA sequence: TGTGCCAGCAGTGCGGAGGGCCCGAACACTGAAGCTTTCTTT. Protein product: CASSAEGPNTEAFF.

Details on this clonotype: This probably arose from a read error, given a far larger clone one base away. This chain uses TRBV26 with TRBJ1-1; TRBD1, as called in the table, went unchecked against the DNA. TRBV26 is tagged as a pseudogene. The CDR3 has 15 residues. CDR3 sequence: CASSRGGGGTFEAFF. CDR3 coding DNA: TGTGCCAGCAGTAGGGGCGGGGGCGGAACGTTTGAAGCTTTCTTT.

The V gene is TRBV5-1, the J gene TRBJ1-1, with a weak D call TRBD1 (5 bases). The V gene lost 4 bases and the J gene lost 1 base, with 14 bases spanning the gap. The CDR3 is 15 residues long. The germline gives CDR1 SGHRS, CDR2 YFSETQ. The CDR3 here is CASSPRWGGNTEAFF. Written as DNA, the CDR3 is TGCGCCAGCAGCCCGCGGTGGGGCGGGAACACTGAAGCTTTCTTT.

The gene calls are TRBV24-1 and TRBJ2-5; D might be TRBD1 or TRBD2, each matching 6 bases. Trimming stripped 7 bases from V and 5 bases from J, with 10 bases between. In germline, CDR1 is KGHDR, CDR2 SFDVKD. CDR3 length equals 12 residues. The CDR3 DNA reads as TGTGCCACCAGCCGGAGGGGGGAGACCCAGTACTTC. Translated: CATSRRGETQYF.

This clonotype was detected many times. The V and J genes are TRBV28 and TRBJ2-7; 8 nucleotides align to TRBD2. Unmatched junction bases numbered 7, after V lost 3 bases and J lost 0 bases. The CDR3 consists of 16 residues. Germline V lookup: CDR1 MDHEN, CDR2 SYDVKM. Here the CDR3 reads CASSFHLAGLSYEQYF. The CDR3 DNA follows: TGTGCCAGCAGTTTCCATTTAGCGGGGCTCTCCTACGAGCAGTACTTC. Filled out from reference TRBV28 and TRBJ2-7, the complete variable domain reads DVKVTQSSRYLVKRTGEKVFLECVQDMDHENMFWYRQDPGLGLRLIYFSYDVKMKEKGDIPEGYSVSREKKERFSLILESASTNQTSMYLCASSFHLAGLSYEQYFGPGTRLTVT.

This clonotype was counted at least ten times. V usage is TRBV2 and J usage is TRBJ2-1, with D maybe TRBD2 (6 bases). The CDR3 consists of 15 residues. The V end lost 1 base, the J end lost 9 bases, and 16 bases lay between the germline ends. Per germline, CDR1 SNHLY and CDR2 FYNNEI. CDR3 sequence (DNA): TGTGCCAGCAGTGAAGGGACTACCCCGGGGAGTGAGCAGTTCTTC. It specifies CASSEGTTPGSEQFF.

This clonotype was recorded many times. The chain uses TRBV27 and TRBJ2-7, with D perhaps being TRBD1 or TRBD2 (6 bases each). The germline V gene encodes CDR1 MNHEY and CDR2 SMNVEV (reference sequence). Trimming removed 8 bases from V and 1 base from J, with 12 bases in between. The CDR3 covers 13 residues. The CDR3: CASGGQRSYEQYF. The DNA for the CDR3 is TGTGCCAGCGGGGGGCAGCGGTCCTACGAGCAGTACTTC.

This clonotype was found a few times. A read error is likely here: a far larger clone is one base away. This chain links TRBV6-2 or TRBV6-3 with TRBJ2-3; 13 nucleotides agree with TRBD2. After removal of 5 bases from V and 1 base from J, the junction contained 0 bases not matched to a gene. Germline CDR1 reads MNHEY; CDR2 reads SVGEGT. The CDR3 spans 15 residues. This CDR3 is CASSGLAGGTDTQYF. Here the CDR3 DNA reads TGTGCCAGCAGTGGACTAGCGGGGGGCACAGATACGCAGTATTTT.

This clonotype was seen at least ten times. The J gene is TRBJ2-1, the V gene TRBV7-2; TRBD2 aligns across 7 bases. This CDR3 has 15 amino acids. CDR1 and CDR2 (germline): SGHTA, FQGNSA. V trimming: 3 bases; J trimming: 2 bases; junction bases outside the gene matches: 4. CDR3 sequence (DNA): TGTGCCAGCAGCTTCAGGGACTACACCTACAATGAGCAGTTCTTC. As protein: CASSFRDYTYNEQFF.

The gene calls are TRBV4-1 and TRBJ2-1; D uncertain. CDR1 and CDR2 from the germline V gene are MGHRA and YSYEKL. The length of the CDR3 is 13 residues. V was pared by 1 base and J by 12 bases, with 13 bases between. The CDR3 DNA reads TGCGCCAGCAGCCAAGTTGCGTCCCCTACGCAGTTCTTC. Its protein is CASSQVASPTQFF.

The V gene is TRBV20-1, the J gene TRBJ2-1; D could derive from TRBD1 or TRBD2 (6 bases each). Trimming cost V 5 bases and J 10 bases, with 18 bases left between them. Germline V gene data show CDR1 as DFQATT and CDR2 as SNEGSKA (reference sequence). The CDR3 is 13 amino acids. CDR3 DNA: TGCAGTGCTGCCGAGGGGGGCCGGGCAGAGCAGTTCTTC. As protein: CSAAEGGRAEQFF.

In its sample, this clonotype is medium-sized (0.01 to 0.1%). The chain couples TRBV28 to TRBJ2-7; the D gene is possibly TRBD1 (5 bases). The V gene lost 6 bases and the J gene lost 7 bases, with 13 bases spanning the gap. This CDR3 contains 12 residues. Germline lookup yields CDR1 MDHEN and CDR2 SYDVKM. The CDR3 loop reads CASSAGYLEQYF. CDR3 DNA sequence: TGTGCCAGCAGCGCAGGGTACCTTGAGCAGTACTTC.

About this clonotype: This likely reflects a read error, since a far larger clone is one base away. The chain recombines TRBV11-2 with TRBJ2-7, with 10 positions matching TRBD2. CDR3 length equals 16 residues. In germline, CDR1 is SGHAT, CDR2 FQNNGV. V lost 4 bases and J lost 7; bases outside the gene matches: 13. CDR3 sequence: CASSSDSGGIPNEQYF. As DNA, the CDR3 is TGTGCCAGCAGCTCCGATAGCGGGGGGATCCCCAATGAGCAGTACTTC.

With respect to this clonotype: Given a far larger clone just one base away, this is likely a sequencing read error. The chain joins TRBV28 to TRBJ2-7, with 12 bases fitting TRBD2. The V gene end was trimmed by 3 bases and the J gene end by 7 bases; junction bases not matched to a gene: 4. The germline CDR1 and CDR2 sequences are MDHEN and SYDVKM. The CDR3 consists of 14 residues. The CDR3 loop reads CASSFLAGGHEQYF. The CDR3, as DNA: TGTGCCAGCAGTTTTCTAGCGGGAGGGCATGAGCAGTACTTC.

The chain carries TRBV11-2 and TRBJ2-5; maybe TRBD2 (5 bases). This CDR3 has 14 amino acids. Between the trimmed V and J ends, which lost 4 bases and 2 bases, there was a span of 11 bases. Germline CDR1 reads SGHAT; CDR2 reads FQNNGV. The CDR3 reads CASSSSGVQETQYF. In DNA form, the CDR3 reads TGTGCCAGCAGCTCGTCCGGGGTACAAGAGACCCAGTACTTC.

V gene TRBV5-1 combines with J gene TRBJ1-3, with D unresolved. The CDR3 runs 13 residues. The V and J ends lost 0 bases and 5 bases respectively, with 6 bases between them. In germline, CDR1 is SGHRS, CDR2 YFSETQ. CDR3 amino acids: CASSLEIRNTIYF. CDR3 bases: TGCGCCAGCAGCTTGGAGATCCGAAACACCATATATTTT.

V usage is TRBV29-1 and J usage is TRBJ2-4; no reliable D call. This CDR3 spans 11 amino acids. Germline-derived CDR1 and CDR2 are SQVTM and ANQGSEA. The V and J ends lost 0 bases and 6 bases respectively, with 3 bases between them. The CDR3 sequence: CSVEDRNIQYF. As DNA, the CDR3 is TGCAGCGTTGAAGATAGAAACATTCAGTACTTC.

This clonotype was picked up many times. The rearrangement uses TRBV7-9 and TRBJ1-5; 8 positions agree with TRBD1. Trimming took 4 bases from V and 4 from J; bases not matched to a gene: 9. Germline-derived CDR1 and CDR2 are SEHNR and FQNEAQ (reference sequence). This CDR3 spans 16 amino acids. CDR3 protein: CASSSSTGGVNQPQHF. CDR3 in DNA: TGTGCCAGCAGCTCCTCTACAGGGGGGGTTAATCAGCCCCAGCATTTT.

This clonotype was seen repeatedly, ten times or more. This chain uses TRBV12-3 or TRBV12-4 with TRBJ1-1; 8 bases match TRBD1. CDR3 length equals 17 residues. V lost 4 bases and J lost 3; bases outside the gene matches: 13. The CDR3 bases are TGTGCCAGCAGTTCCGGACAGGGCCTGCGGGAATACACTGAAGCTTTCTTT. As protein: CASSSGQGLREYTEAFF.

This clonotype was recorded a few times. This rearrangement joins TRBV24-1 to TRBJ2-1; 8 bases map to TRBD2. After removal of 6 bases from V and 4 bases from J, the junction contained 16 bases not matched to a gene. This CDR3 comprises 18 residues. Germline-derived CDR1 and CDR2 are KGHDR and SFDVKD. Here the CDR3 DNA reads TGTGCCACCAGTAGTACTAGCGGAACTCCCCAAAGGTACAATGAGCAGTTCTTC. Amino acids: CATSSTSGTPQRYNEQFF.

This clonotype appeared many times. This chain joins TRBV23-1 and TRBJ2-1; D tentatively fits TRBD1 or TRBD2 (5 bases each). TRBV23-1 is an ORF, with its function uncertain. V lost 0 bases and J lost 8, with 11 bases in between. This CDR3 comprises 14 residues. CDR3 loop: CASSQSERGDEQFF. In nucleotides, the CDR3 is TGCGCCAGCAGTCAATCGGAGAGGGGAGATGAGCAGTTCTTC.